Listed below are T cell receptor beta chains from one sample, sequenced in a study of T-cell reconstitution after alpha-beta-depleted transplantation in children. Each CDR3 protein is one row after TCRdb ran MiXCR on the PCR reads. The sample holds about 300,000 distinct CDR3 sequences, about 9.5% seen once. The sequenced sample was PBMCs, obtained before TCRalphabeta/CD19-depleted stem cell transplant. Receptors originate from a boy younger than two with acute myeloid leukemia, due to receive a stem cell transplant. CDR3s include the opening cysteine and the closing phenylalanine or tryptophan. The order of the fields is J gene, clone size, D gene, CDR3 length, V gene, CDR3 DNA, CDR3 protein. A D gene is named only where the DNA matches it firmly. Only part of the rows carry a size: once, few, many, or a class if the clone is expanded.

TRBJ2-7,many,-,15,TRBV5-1,TGCGCCAGCAGCTTGGCCGCTGGGTTTATCTACGAGCAGTACTTC,CASSLAAGFIYEQYF
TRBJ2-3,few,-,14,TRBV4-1,TGCGCCAGCAGCCAAGAGGTCTCCACAGATACGCAGTATTTT,CASSQEVSTDTQYF
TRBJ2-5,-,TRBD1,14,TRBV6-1,TGTGCCAGCAGGGGACGGGACAGTAAAGAGACCCAGTACTTC,CASRGRDSKETQYF
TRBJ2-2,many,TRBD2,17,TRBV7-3,TGTGCCAGCAGCCCTCTCCCCGGACTAGCCACGACCGGGGAGCTGTTTTTT,CASSPLPGLATTGELFF
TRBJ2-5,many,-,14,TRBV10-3,TGTGCCATCAGTGAATTCGACAGTCGAGAGACCCAGTACTTC,CAISEFDSRETQYF
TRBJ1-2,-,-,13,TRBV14,TGTGCCAGCAACCGGCGGGGCAGCTATGGCTACACCTTC,CASNRRGSYGYTF
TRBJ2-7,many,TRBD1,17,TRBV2,TGTGCCAGCAGTCCCGGGACAGGGGAGAGAAGCTCCTACGAGCAGTACTTC,CASSPGTGERSSYEQYF
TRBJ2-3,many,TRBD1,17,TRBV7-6,TGTGCCAGCAGCTTAGCCCAGACAGGGCTTGTCACAGATACGCAGTATTTT,CASSLAQTGLVTDTQYF
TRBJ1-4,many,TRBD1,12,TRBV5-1,TGCGCCAGCAGCCAGGACAGGATGCAACTGTTTTTT,CASSQDRMQLFF
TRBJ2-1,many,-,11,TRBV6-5,TGTGCCAGCAGTATGGGGAATGAGCAGTTCTTC,CASSMGNEQFF
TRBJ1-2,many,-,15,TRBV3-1,TGTGCCAGCAGCCAAGGAAGGACTGAAGTCTATGGCTACACCTTC,CASSQGRTEVYGYTF
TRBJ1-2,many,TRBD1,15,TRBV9,TGTGCCAGCAGCGTGGGGGACAGGGGCGTAAGAGGCTACACCTTC,CASSVGDRGVRGYTF
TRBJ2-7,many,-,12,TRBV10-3,TGTGCCACGAGACCCAGCTCCTACGAGCAGTACTTC,CATRPSSYEQYF
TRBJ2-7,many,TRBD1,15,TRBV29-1,TGCAGCGCCACCGTTTCCGGGACAGGGAGGTTGGAGCAGTACTTC,CSATVSGTGRLEQYF
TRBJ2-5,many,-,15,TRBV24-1,TGTGCCACCAGTGATCTGCGGGCCGAACGAGAGACCCAGTACTTC,CATSDLRAERETQYF
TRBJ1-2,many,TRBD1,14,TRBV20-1,TGCAGTGCCCCGTATAGACAGGGTAACTATGGCTACACCTTC,CSAPYRQGNYGYTF
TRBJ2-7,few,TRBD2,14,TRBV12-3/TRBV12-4,TGTGCCAGCAGCGCGGGGGTTCAAGCCTACGAGCAGTACTTC,CASSAGVQAYEQYF
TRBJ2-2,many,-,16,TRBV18,TGTGCCAGCTCACCGAAGTCCGCCTCGAACACCGGGGAGCTGTTTTTT,CASSPKSASNTGELFF